The rows below give T cell receptor beta chains drawn from one sample of a study of beta chain features in type 1 diabetes. The assay was immunoSEQ multiplex PCR, and TCRdb's table has in-frame clones only and misses some. Found here are approximately 110,000 clones, almost 40% of them singletons; the top ten hold about 0.07%. The sample taken for sequencing was stem cell memory CD4+ T cells from blood. The source is a woman aged 18-29 years in good health. CDR3s include the opening cysteine and the closing phenylalanine or tryptophan. D genes are given only for firm matches. Size is omitted from some rows. Given values are once, few, many or a class for expanded clones.

TRBV29-1	14	TRBJ2-7	NA	NA	CSVDDGGFSSEQYF	TGCAGCGTTGACGATGGGGGGTTCTCTTCCGAGCAGTACTTC
TRBV5-6	12	TRBJ1-2	NA	NA	CASSRTGAGYTF	TGTGCCAGCAGTCGTACTGGGGCCGGCTACACCTTC
TRBV29-1	13	TRBJ2-1	NA	NA	CSGSQSLYNEQFF	TGCAGCGGATCCCAATCACTATACAATGAGCAGTTCTTC
TRBV7-9	15	TRBJ1-2	NA	NA	CASSLIRGNIDGYTF	TGTGCCAGCAGCTTAATAAGGGGGAATATCGATGGCTACACCTTC
TRBV7-9	17	TRBJ2-1	few	NA	CASSFKKYGGVGNEQFF	TGTGCCAGCAGCTTTAAGAAGTACGGGGGAGTGGGGAATGAGCAGTTCTTC
TRBV5-4	15	TRBJ2-7	NA	TRBD2	CASSILLAGVGEQYF	TGTGCCAGCAGCATACTATTAGCGGGAGTAGGCGAGCAGTACTTC
TRBV23-1	15	TRBJ1-5	few	NA	CASSQPSGRAQPQHF	TGCGCCAGCAGTCAACCATCGGGCAGGGCTCAGCCCCAGCATTTT
TRBV30	11	TRBJ2-1	NA	NA	CAWSLDYEQFF	TGTGCCTGGAGCTTAGACTATGAGCAGTTCTTC
TRBV18	11	TRBJ2-7	few	NA	CASSAAYEQYF	TGTGCCAGCTCAGCAGCCTACGAGCAGTACTTC
TRBV7-9	14	TRBJ2-7	NA	TRBD2	CASSPGPSGYEQYF	TGTGCCAGCAGCCCAGGCCCTAGCGGCTACGAGCAGTACTTC
TRBV30	15	TRBJ2-7	NA	TRBD1	CAYLARDRGIHEQYF	TGTGCCTACCTCGCAAGGGACAGGGGGATCCACGAGCAGTACTTC
TRBV2	13	TRBJ2-5	NA	TRBD2	CASSTSGRETQYF	TGTGCCAGCAGTACTAGCGGGAGGGAGACCCAGTACTTC
TRBV7-9	16	TRBJ2-3	NA	NA	CASSLVAGVRTDTQYF	TGTGCCAGCAGCTTAGTGGCAGGGGTTCGTACAGATACGCAGTATTTT
TRBV15	13	TRBJ2-7	NA	NA	CATSRDRSYEQYF	TGTGCCACCAGCAGAGACCGGTCCTACGAGCAGTACTTC
TRBV2	13	TRBJ1-2	NA	TRBD1	CASRLQGSYGYTF	TGTGCCAGCAGACTACAGGGGTCCTATGGCTACACCTTC
TRBV23-1	17	TRBJ2-6	many	TRBD1	CASSRGTGGAGANVLTF	TGCGCCAGCAGTCGCGGGACAGGGGGCGCTGGGGCCAACGTCCTGACTTTC
TRBV18	15	TRBJ2-7	NA	TRBD1	CASSPKGQGFIGQYF	TGTGCCAGCTCACCAAAGGGACAGGGGTTCATTGGGCAGTACTTC
TRBV18	14	TRBJ2-5	many	TRBD1	CASSPTGGMETQYF	TGTGCCAGCTCACCTACAGGGGGCATGGAGACCCAGTACTTC
TRBV5-4	15	TRBJ1-2	NA	NA	CASSLAAGVWFGYTF	TGTGCCAGCAGCTTGGCGGCGGGGGTTTGGTTTGGCTACACCTTC
TRBV5-6	11	TRBJ2-7	few	NA	CASSRRVEQYF	TGTGCCAGCAGCCGCCGGGTCGAGCAGTACTTC
TRBV15	15	TRBJ1-5	NA	NA	CATSLDKAVDQPQHF	TGTGCCACCAGTCTAGATAAGGCGGTTGATCAGCCCCAGCATTTT
TRBV5-1	11	TRBJ2-7	NA	NA	CASSLNHEQYF	TGCGCCAGCAGCTTGAACCACGAGCAGTACTTC
TRBV7-9	13	TRBJ2-2	few	NA	CASSLTYTGELFF	TGTGCCAGCAGCCTAACGTACACCGGGGAGCTGTTTTTT
TRBV7-8	15	TRBJ2-2	NA	NA	CASSTRTKRTGELFF	TGTGCCAGCAGCACCCGGACTAAGCGGACCGGGGAGCTGTTTTTT
TRBV11-2	14	TRBJ1-5	NA	NA	CASSPGIGYQPQHF	TGTGCCAGCAGCCCAGGGATAGGATATCAGCCCCAGCATTTT
TRBV7-9	16	TRBJ1-2	few	TRBD1	CASSPGGVKGAYGYTF	TGTGCCAGCAGCCCAGGGGGTGTTAAAGGAGCCTATGGCTACACCTTC
TRBV7-2	15	TRBJ2-7	few	NA	CASSLGGATSYEQYF	TGTGCCAGCAGCTTAGGGGGAGCGACTTCCTACGAGCAGTACTTC
TRBV15	16	TRBJ2-7	NA	TRBD2	CATSRVPSGRADEQYF	TGTGCCACCAGCAGAGTTCCCAGCGGGAGGGCCGACGAGCAGTACTTC
TRBV2	13	TRBJ1-2	NA	NA	CASSAGSNYGYTF	TGTGCCAGCAGCGCCGGGTCAAACTATGGCTACACCTTC
TRBV5-1	15	TRBJ2-3	NA	TRBD2	CASSLTSGGTDTQYF	TGCGCCAGCAGCTTGACTAGCGGGGGCACAGATACGCAGTATTTT
TRBV7-2	14	TRBJ2-7	NA	TRBD1	CASRPSGGPGEQYF	TGTGCCAGCAGGCCATCAGGGGGCCCGGGCGAGCAGTACTTC
TRBV2	15	TRBJ1-5	once	NA	CASSDELYSNQPQHF	TGTGCCAGCAGTGATGAGCTATATAGCAATCAGCCCCAGCATTTT
TRBV5-1	15	TRBJ2-7	once	TRBD1	CASSLADRPSYEQYF	TGCGCCAGCAGCTTGGCGGACAGGCCCTCCTACGAGCAGTACTTC
TRBV2	14	TRBJ2-1	few	NA	CASSPGTEGDEQFF	TGTGCCAGCAGTCCCGGGACTGAAGGGGATGAGCAGTTCTTC
TRBV28	16	TRBJ2-1	few	TRBD2	CASSTVTSGSGNEQFF	TGTGCCAGCAGTACTGTCACTAGCGGGAGTGGTAATGAGCAGTTCTTC
TRBV4-3	13	TRBJ1-5	few	NA	CASSQDTDQPQHF	TGCGCCAGCAGCCAAGACACTGATCAGCCCCAGCATTTT
TRBV5-1	13	TRBJ2-2	NA	NA	CASSLGRSGELFF	TGCGCCAGCAGCTTGGGTCGTTCCGGGGAGCTGTTTTTT
TRBV29-1	13	TRBJ1-2	NA	NA	CSAGGLSNYGYTF	TGCAGCGCCGGGGGACTGAGTAACTATGGCTACACCTTC
TRBV7-9	17	TRBJ1-5	few	NA	CASSEGGGPYSNQPQHF	TGTGCCAGCAGCGAAGGGGGGGGTCCCTATAGCAATCAGCCCCAGCATTTT
TRBV2	13	TRBJ1-5	few	NA	CASMSRANQPQHF	TGTGCCAGCATGAGCAGGGCAAATCAGCCCCAGCATTTT
TRBV14	13	TRBJ2-1	NA	NA	CASSQGRRTGQFF	TGTGCCAGCAGCCAAGGGAGGAGAACGGGGCAGTTCTTC
TRBV6-6	14	TRBJ2-7	NA	TRBD2	CASSYRDYTYEQYF	TGTGCCAGCAGCTACCGGGACTATACCTACGAGCAGTACTTC
TRBV5-6	12	TRBJ1-2	NA	NA	CASSWRRRGYTF	TGTGCCAGCAGCTGGCGTAGGCGGGGCTACACCTTC
TRBV6-5	14	TRBJ2-7	few	NA	CASSYAQGPYEQYF	TGTGCCAGCAGTTACGCCCAGGGCCCCTACGAGCAGTACTTC
TRBV28	16	TRBJ1-2	NA	TRBD1	CASSPNQRDRGRGYTF	TGTGCCAGCAGCCCAAACCAGCGGGACAGGGGGCGAGGCTACACCTTC
TRBV2	13	TRBJ2-5	once	NA	CASSEGALRTQYF	TGTGCCAGCAGTGAAGGGGCTCTTAGGACCCAGTACTTC
TRBV4-1	16	TRBJ2-2	NA	TRBD1	CASSQEGQDSTGDLFF	TGCGCCAGCAGCCAAGAAGGACAGGACAGCACCGGGGATCTGTTTTTT
TRBV28	12	TRBJ2-7	NA	NA	CASSPSSYEQYF	TGTGCCAGCAGCCCGAGCTCCTACGAGCAGTACTTC
TRBV27	16	TRBJ1-5	few	TRBD1	CASSPWTGISNQPQHF	TGTGCCAGCAGTCCCTGGACAGGTATTAGCAATCAGCCCCAGCATTTT
TRBV27	14	TRBJ2-5	NA	NA	CASSSFDRVGTQYF	TGTGCCAGCAGTTCATTTGACCGGGTTGGTACCCAGTACTTC